These 20 T cell receptor beta chains originate from one sample sequenced in a study of cytomegalovirus exposure and HLA in healthy donors. Use of 60 Vbeta and 13 Jbeta primers characterized the PCR. Method: immunoSEQ multiplex PCR; TCRdb's copy keeps in-frame clones and lacks some. This sample has about 130,000 clones, with around 77% found just once. The sequencing input was PBMCs. The source is a man aged 50 or older in good health and CMV-seronegative.

This chain uses TRBV6-5 with TRBJ2-5; 9 nucleotides line up with TRBD1. The CDR3 is 15 residues long. Per germline, CDR1 MNHEY and CDR2 SVGAGI. J gave up 3 bases and V 6 bases, and 8 bases lay outside the gene matches. CDR3 in amino acids: CASSSMGQGEETQYF. The CDR3 DNA follows: TGTGCCAGCAGCTCAATGGGACAGGGCGAAGAGACCCAGTACTTC.

The chain employs TRBV5-1 and TRBJ1-4; 8 nucleotides line up with TRBD1. This CDR3 is 15 amino acids long. Trimming removed 0 bases from V and 7 bases from J; junction bases left unmatched: 5. The germline CDR1 and CDR2 sequences are SGHRS and YFSETQ. Here the CDR3 DNA reads TGCGCCAGCAGCTTGGGGGCAGGGGGCGCTGAAAAACTGTTTTTT. It is translated as CASSLGAGGAEKLFF.

The J gene is TRBJ2-2, the V gene TRBV18; 8 positions match TRBD2. Looked up from germline, CDR1 is KGHSH and CDR2 is LQKENI. This CDR3 spans 17 amino acids. The V segment lost 0 bases and the J segment 3 bases; nucleotides outside the gene matches: 6. CDR3 in DNA: TGTGCCAGCTCACCACCTGCAGCAGCGGGGGACACCGGGGAGCTGTTTTTT. It encodes CASSPPAAAGDTGELFF.

V usage is TRBV7-2 and J usage is TRBJ2-3; D is unclear. The CDR3 sequence is 14 residues long. The V and J ends lost 5 bases and 2 bases respectively, with 11 bases between them. From germline, CDR1 is SGHTA and CDR2 FQGNSA. This CDR3 is CASSADTSTDTQYF. The DNA of the CDR3 is TGTGCCAGCAGCGCTGACACCTCCACAGATACGCAGTATTTT. Combining the CDR3 with reference TRBV7-2 and TRBJ2-3 gives the whole variable domain GAGVSQSPSNKVTEKGKDVELRCDPISGHTALYWYRQSLGQGLEFLIYFQGNSAPDKSGLPSDRFSAERTGGSVSTLTIQRTQQEDSAVYLCASSADTSTDTQYFGPGTRLTVL.

The CDR3: CASSVLLGDTDTQYF. The CDR3, as DNA: TGTGCCAGCAGCGTGCTCTTAGGAGACACAGATACGCAGTATTTT. The chain recombines TRBV9 with TRBJ2-3; D unclear. From germline, CDR1 is SGDLS and CDR2 YYNGEE. Deletions cut 2 bases from V and 2 bases from J, with 12 bases between. CDR3 length equals 15 residues.

J is TRBJ2-3 and V is TRBV7-9; D may be TRBD1 (5 bases). This CDR3 comprises 16 residues. Deletions cut 5 bases from V and 0 bases from J, with 15 bases between. Germline V gene sequence: CDR1 SEHNR, CDR2 FQNEAQ (reference sequence). CDR3 DNA: TGTGCCAGCAGCCCAACAGGATTCTCTAGCACAGATACGCAGTATTTT. This encodes CASSPTGFSSTDTQYF.

This clone was observed a handful of times. The V and J genes are TRBV27 and TRBJ1-1; 8 bases align to TRBD1. This CDR3 has 14 amino acids. V was pared by 3 bases and J by 3 bases, with 3 bases of the junction left unmatched. Germline lookup yields CDR1 MNHEY and CDR2 SMNVEV (reference sequence). For the CDR3, the DNA is TGTGCCAGCAGTTTTGGGGGACAGGACACTGAAGCTTTCTTT. This gives the protein CASSFGGQDTEAFF.

The chain couples TRBV2 to TRBJ1-4; D is perhaps TRBD1 (6 bases). From germline, CDR1 is SNHLY and CDR2 FYNNEI. This CDR3 contains 14 residues. Trimming took off 1 base at V and 8 bases at J, with 11 bases between the two ends. The CDR3: CASSEGQGHEKLFF. CDR3 nucleotide sequence: TGTGCCAGCAGTGAAGGTCAGGGGCACGAAAAACTGTTTTTT.

V gene TRBV7-9 combines with J gene TRBJ1-2; D remains unclear. From germline, CDR1 is SEHNR and CDR2 FQNEAQ (reference sequence). The germline V and J ends were trimmed by 4 bases and 7 bases, with 10 bases remaining between them. The CDR3 has 12 amino acids. The CDR3 region is CASSYTQAGYTF. Written as DNA, the CDR3 is TGTGCCAGCAGCTATACTCAGGCTGGCTACACCTTC.

The chain couples TRBV19 to TRBJ2-7, with 11 bases fitting TRBD1. The CDR3 runs 15 residues. CDR1 is LNHDA and CDR2 is SQIVND in the germline V gene (reference sequence). Trimming took 3 bases from V and 4 from J; bases not matched to a gene: 5. CDR3 in DNA: TGTGCCAGTAGTATCGGACAGGGGGCAGGGTACGAGCAGTACTTC. Translated: CASSIGQGAGYEQYF. The variable domain in full, with the rest retrieved from reference TRBV19 and TRBJ2-7, is DGGITQSPKYLFRKEGQNVTLSCEQNLNHDAMYWYRQDPGQGLRLIYYSQIVNDFQKGDIAEGYSVSREKKESFPLTVTSAQKNPTAFYLCASSIGQGAGYEQYFGPGTRLTVT.

The V gene is TRBV19, the J gene TRBJ2-6; 8 nucleotides agree with TRBD1. There are 16 residues in the CDR3. Germline-derived CDR1 and CDR2 are LNHDA and SQIVND (reference sequence). V dropped 9 bases and J dropped 0; count of bases not matched to a gene: 7. CDR3 region: CASRGQVSSGANVLTF. The CDR3, as DNA: TGTGCCAGCAGGGGACAGGTGAGCTCTGGGGCCAACGTCCTGACTTTC.

Written as DNA, the CDR3 is TGTGCCAGTAGTACCGGGACTAGCGGGAACAATGAGCAGTTCTTC. This codes for CASSTGTSGNNEQFF. The chain is built from TRBV19 and TRBJ2-1; TRBD2 aligns across 13 bases. CDR1 and CDR2 (germline): LNHDA, SQIVND (reference sequence). Losses at the gene ends were 4 bases for V and 5 bases for J; bases not matched to a gene: 2. This CDR3 has 15 residues. Supplemented by reference TRBV19 and TRBJ2-1, the full variable domain reads DGGITQSPKYLFRKEGQNVTLSCEQNLNHDAMYWYRQDPGQGLRLIYYSQIVNDFQKGDIAEGYSVSREKKESFPLTVTSAQKNPTAFYLCASSTGTSGNNEQFFGPGTRLTVL.

The chain combines TRBV7-8 with TRBJ2-1, with D unclear. The CDR3 is 14 residues long. The germline V and J ends were trimmed by 5 bases and 5 bases, with 13 bases remaining between them. Germline-derived CDR1 and CDR2 are SGHVS and FQNEAQ. CDR3 nucleotide sequence: TGTGCCAGCAGCCAGAGAAGACTCCACAATGAGCAGTTCTTC. Amino acid sequence: CASSQRRLHNEQFF. The complete variable domain, with remaining parts taken from reference TRBV7-8 and TRBJ2-1, reads GAGVSQSPRYKVAKRGQDVALRCDPISGHVSLFWYQQALGQGPEFLTYFQNEAQLDKSGLPSDRFFAERPEGSVSTLKIQRTQQEDSAVYLCASSQRRLHNEQFFGPGTRLTVL.

This clone was counted once. The gene calls are TRBV27 and TRBJ2-3; tentatively, D is TRBD2 (5 bases). This CDR3 spans 14 amino acids. Trimming took off 6 bases at V and 0 bases at J, with 10 bases between the two ends. Germline assignment: CDR1 MNHEY and CDR2 SMNVEV (reference sequence). The CDR3 DNA sequence: TGTGCCAGCAGCGGTCCTAGCAGCACAGATACGCAGTATTTT. Its translation is CASSGPSSTDTQYF.

The rearrangement links TRBV30 to TRBJ2-3; 9 bases align to TRBD2. The V gene end was trimmed by 3 bases and the J gene end by 4 bases; junction bases not matched to a gene: 11. CDR1 and CDR2 (germline): GTSNPN, SVGIG (reference sequence). The CDR3 loop spans 16 amino acids. CDR3 sequence reads: CAWSFPRREGADTQYF. Written as DNA, the CDR3 is TGTGCCTGGAGCTTCCCTAGGCGGGAGGGCGCAGATACGCAGTATTTT.

The chain couples TRBV7-2 to TRBJ2-7; TRBD2 might be the D (5 bases). CDR1 is SGHTA and CDR2 is FQGNSA in the germline V gene. The CDR3 totals 15 residues. The germline V and J ends were trimmed by 3 bases and 3 bases, with 15 bases remaining between them. CDR3 loop: CASSFIWTSFYEQYF. The CDR3 DNA reads TGTGCCAGCAGCTTTATTTGGACTTCGTTCTACGAGCAGTACTTC.

This clone is a singleton in its sample. The V call is TRBV20-1, the J call TRBJ2-5; D may be TRBD1 (6 bases). Germline lookup yields CDR1 DFQATT and CDR2 SNEGSKA (reference sequence). The CDR3 has 11 residues. CDR3: CAGQLEETQYF. The CDR3 DNA reads TGCGCCGGACAGTTAGAAGAGACCCAGTACTTC.

The gene calls are TRBV5-1 and TRBJ1-1; 7 positions match TRBD1. The germline gives CDR1 SGHRS, CDR2 YFSETQ. The CDR3 has 17 residues. J gave up 2 bases and V 5 bases, and 15 bases lay outside the gene matches. Here the CDR3 reads CASRPWGLGTDNTEAFF. CDR3 DNA: TGCGCCAGCAGGCCGTGGGGCCTTGGGACAGATAACACTGAAGCTTTCTTT.

V is TRBV19 and J is TRBJ2-5; tentatively, D is TRBD2 (6 bases). The CDR3 length is 13 residues. The germline V gene has CDR1 LNHDA and CDR2 SQIVND (reference sequence). Trimming cost V 7 bases and J 4 bases, with 13 bases left between them. CDR3 amino acids: CASTSGVGETQYF. The CDR3 bases are TGTGCCAGTACATCGGGGGTGGGAGAGACCCAGTACTTC. The complete variable domain, with remaining parts taken from reference TRBV19 and TRBJ2-5, reads DGGITQSPKYLFRKEGQNVTLSCEQNLNHDAMYWYRQDPGQGLRLIYYSQIVNDFQKGDIAEGYSVSREKKESFPLTVTSAQKNPTAFYLCASTSGVGETQYFGPGTRLLVL.

This clone showed up just a few times. The chain joins TRBV10-3 to TRBJ2-1; TRBD2 aligns across 11 bases. This CDR3 is 14 amino acids long. CDR1 and CDR2 from the germline V gene are ENHRY and SYGVKD. J gave up 7 bases and V 10 bases, and 9 bases lay outside the gene matches. CDR3 nucleotide sequence: TGTGCCACGACTCTAGCGGGAGGCTTAAATGAGCAGTTCTTC. Translation gives CATTLAGGLNEQFF.